This T cell receptor beta chain was sequenced in a study of long-term antiretroviral therapy in people with HIV. Study context: The study's earliest collections predate the 2015 immediate-ART recommendation by about a decade.

General observations from the study: Post-ART samples showed increased diversity that remained below transplant donor control levels.

This CDR3 is built from 17 residues. Trimming cost V 3 bases and J 5 bases; bases outside gene matches: 10. The V gene's germline CDR1 is SNHLY and CDR2 FYNNEI. To note about this clone: The antigen is not known.

This was the immunoSEQ v3.0 assay at survey level. This table comes from immunoSEQ multiplex PCR, and its TCRdb copy is limited to in-frame clones, with some not included. The sample consists of over 35,000 clones, about 86% of them appearing once. The chain joins TRBV2 to TRBJ2-5, with 12 bases fitting TRBD2. The material sequenced was unsorted PBMCs, taken just before starting antiretroviral therapy. The clonotype comes from a woman in her late teens or twenties with HIV. DNA for the CDR3: TGTGCCAGCAGTGAGTTCGCGACTAGCGGGAGTGGGGAGACCCAGTACTTC. Its protein product is CASSEFATSGSGETQYF.